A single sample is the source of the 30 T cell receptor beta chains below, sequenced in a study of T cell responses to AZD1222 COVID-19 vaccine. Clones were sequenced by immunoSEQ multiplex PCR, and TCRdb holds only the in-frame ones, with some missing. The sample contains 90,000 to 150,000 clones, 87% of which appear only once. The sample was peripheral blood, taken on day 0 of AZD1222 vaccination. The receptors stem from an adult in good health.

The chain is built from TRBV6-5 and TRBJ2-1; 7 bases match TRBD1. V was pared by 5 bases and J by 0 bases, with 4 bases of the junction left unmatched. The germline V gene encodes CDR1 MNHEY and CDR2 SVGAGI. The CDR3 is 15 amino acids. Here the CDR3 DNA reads TGTGCCAGCAGTCGGGACAGTAGCTCCTACAATGAGCAGTTCTTC. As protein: CASSRDSSSYNEQFF.

The CDR3 sequence is CASSSMDSLTEAFF. DNA of the CDR3: TGTGCCAGCAGCTCCATGGACTCTCTCACTGAAGCTTTCTTT. The rearrangement links TRBV11-3 to TRBJ1-1; unclear D gene. V was pared by 4 bases and J by 4 bases, with 13 bases between. Germline V gene lookup returns CDR1 SGHNT and CDR2 YENEEA. The CDR3 runs 14 residues.

The DNA of the CDR3 is TGCGCCAGCAGCCCGTTAGACAGCCCCTACGAGCAGTACTTC. It is translated as CASSPLDSPYEQYF. This rearrangement joins TRBV4-1 to TRBJ2-7; a possible D gene is TRBD1 (5 bases). Germline CDR1 MGHRA, CDR2 YSYEKL. Trimming took 4 bases from V and 2 from J, leaving 12 bases between them. The CDR3 contains 14 residues.

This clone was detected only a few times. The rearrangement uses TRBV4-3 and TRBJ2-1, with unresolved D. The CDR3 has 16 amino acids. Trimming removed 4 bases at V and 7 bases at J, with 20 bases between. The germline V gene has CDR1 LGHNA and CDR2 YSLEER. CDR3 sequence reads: CASSPRWVLDGNEQFF. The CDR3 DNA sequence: TGCGCCAGCAGCCCAAGATGGGTTCTAGATGGGAATGAGCAGTTCTTC.

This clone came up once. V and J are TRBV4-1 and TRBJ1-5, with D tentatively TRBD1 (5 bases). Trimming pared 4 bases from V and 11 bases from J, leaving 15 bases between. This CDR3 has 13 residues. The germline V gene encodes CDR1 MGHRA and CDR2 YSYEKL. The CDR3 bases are TGCGCCAGCAGCCGAACCGGGACGGGAGCCCAGCATTTT. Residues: CASSRTGTGAQHF.

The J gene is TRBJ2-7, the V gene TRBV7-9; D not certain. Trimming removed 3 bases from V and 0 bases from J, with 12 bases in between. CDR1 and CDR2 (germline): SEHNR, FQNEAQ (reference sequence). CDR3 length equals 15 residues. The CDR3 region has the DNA TGTGCCAGCAGCTTTCTGCTAGACGGCTCCTACGAGCAGTACTTC. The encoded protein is CASSFLLDGSYEQYF.

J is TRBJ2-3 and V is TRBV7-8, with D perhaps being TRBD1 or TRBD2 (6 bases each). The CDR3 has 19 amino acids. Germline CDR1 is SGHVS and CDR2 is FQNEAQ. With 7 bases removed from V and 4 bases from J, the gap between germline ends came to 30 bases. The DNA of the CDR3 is TGTGCCAGCATCCCCCGGGACTTAAGACTCCAGGGGTTGCCAGATACGCAGTATTTT. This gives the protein CASIPRDLRLQGLPDTQYF.

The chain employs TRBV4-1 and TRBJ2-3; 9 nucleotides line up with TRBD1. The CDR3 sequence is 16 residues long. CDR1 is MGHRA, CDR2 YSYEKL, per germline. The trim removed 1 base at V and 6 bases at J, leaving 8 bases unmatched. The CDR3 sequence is CASSQVTGGARDTQYF. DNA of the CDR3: TGCGCCAGCAGCCAAGTTACAGGGGGCGCCAGGGATACGCAGTATTTT.

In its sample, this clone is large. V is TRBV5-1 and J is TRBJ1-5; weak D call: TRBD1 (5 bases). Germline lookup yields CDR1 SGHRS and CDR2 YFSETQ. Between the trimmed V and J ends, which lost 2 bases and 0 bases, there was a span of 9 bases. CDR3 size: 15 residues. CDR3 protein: CASSFTGGSNQPQHF. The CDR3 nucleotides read TGCGCCAGCAGCTTTACAGGTGGTAGCAATCAGCCCCAGCATTTT.

CDR3 in amino acids: CSVLPTGTSSTEAFF. CDR3 nucleotide sequence: TGCAGCGTACTACCGACAGGGACCTCGAGCACTGAAGCTTTCTTT. The chain uses TRBV29-1 and TRBJ1-1, with TRBD1 matching 7 bases. The CDR3 sequence is 15 residues long. The V segment lost 6 bases and the J segment 4 bases; nucleotides outside the gene matches: 14. Germline CDR1 is SQVTM and CDR2 is ANQGSEA.

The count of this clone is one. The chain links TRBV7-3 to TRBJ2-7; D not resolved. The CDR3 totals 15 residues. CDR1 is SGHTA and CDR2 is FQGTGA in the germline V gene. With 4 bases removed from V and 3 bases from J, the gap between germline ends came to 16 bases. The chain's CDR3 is CASSSGQQTGYEQYF. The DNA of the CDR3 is TGTGCCAGCAGCTCCGGTCAGCAGACCGGCTACGAGCAGTACTTC.

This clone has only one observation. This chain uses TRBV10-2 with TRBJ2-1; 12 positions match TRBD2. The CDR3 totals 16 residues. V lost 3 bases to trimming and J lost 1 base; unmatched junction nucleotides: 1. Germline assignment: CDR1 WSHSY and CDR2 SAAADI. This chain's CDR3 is CASSDLAGGSYNEQFF. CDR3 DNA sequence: TGCGCCAGCAGTGACCTAGCGGGAGGGTCCTACAATGAGCAGTTCTTC.

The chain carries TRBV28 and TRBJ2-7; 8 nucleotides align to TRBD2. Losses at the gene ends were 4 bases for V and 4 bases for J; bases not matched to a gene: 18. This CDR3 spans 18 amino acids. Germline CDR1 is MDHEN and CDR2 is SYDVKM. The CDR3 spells CASSWGAGSGRVSYEQYF. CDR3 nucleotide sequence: TGTGCCAGCAGTTGGGGGGCGGGGAGCGGGAGAGTGAGTTACGAGCAGTACTTC.

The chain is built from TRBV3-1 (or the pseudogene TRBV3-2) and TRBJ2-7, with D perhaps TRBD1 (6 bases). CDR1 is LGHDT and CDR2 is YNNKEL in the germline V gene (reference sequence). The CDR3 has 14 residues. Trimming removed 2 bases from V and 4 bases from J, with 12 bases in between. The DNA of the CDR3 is TGTGCCAGCAGCCAACACAGGGCTCCATACGAGCAGTACTTC. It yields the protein CASSQHRAPYEQYF.

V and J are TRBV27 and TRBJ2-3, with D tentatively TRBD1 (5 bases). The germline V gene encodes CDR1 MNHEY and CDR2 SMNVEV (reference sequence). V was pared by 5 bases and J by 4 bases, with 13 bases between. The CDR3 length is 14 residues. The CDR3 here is CASSLILGADTQYF. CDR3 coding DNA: TGTGCCAGCAGTCTAATCCTAGGGGCAGATACGCAGTATTTT.

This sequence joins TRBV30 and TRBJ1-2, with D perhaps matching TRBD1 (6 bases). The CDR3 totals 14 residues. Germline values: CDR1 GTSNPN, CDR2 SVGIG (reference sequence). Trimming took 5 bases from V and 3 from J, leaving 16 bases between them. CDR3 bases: TGTGCCTGGCCCCGGGGGGGCCCTGACTATGGCTACACCTTC. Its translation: CAWPRGGPDYGYTF.

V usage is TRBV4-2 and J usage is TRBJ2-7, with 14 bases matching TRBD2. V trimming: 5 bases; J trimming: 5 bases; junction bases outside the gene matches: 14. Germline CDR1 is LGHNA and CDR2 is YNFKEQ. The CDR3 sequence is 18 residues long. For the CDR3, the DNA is TGTGCCAGCAGCAAAGGAGGGACTAGCGGGGGTAAGAAGAACGAGCAGTACTTC. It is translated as CASSKGGTSGGKKNEQYF.

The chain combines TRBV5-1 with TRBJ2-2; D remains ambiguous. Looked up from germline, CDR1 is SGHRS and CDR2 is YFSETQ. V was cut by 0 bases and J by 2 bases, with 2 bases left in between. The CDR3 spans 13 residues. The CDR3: CASSLGNTGELFF. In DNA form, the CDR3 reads TGCGCCAGCAGCTTGGGAAACACCGGGGAGCTGTTTTTT. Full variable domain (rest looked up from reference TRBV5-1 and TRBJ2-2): KAGVTQTPRYLIKTRGQQVTLSCSPISGHRSVSWYQQTPGQGLQFLFEYFSETQRNKGNFPGRFSGRQFSNSRSEMNVSTLELGDSALYLCASSLGNTGELFFGEGSRLTVL.

The CDR3 reads CASSHGHRETQYF. The CDR3 nucleotides read TGCGCCAGCAGCCATGGACACCGAGAGACCCAGTACTTC. The rearrangement joins TRBV4-3 to TRBJ2-5; possibly TRBD1 for D (5 bases). Germline CDR1 reads LGHNA; CDR2 reads YSLEER. This CDR3 has 13 amino acids. The germline V and J ends were trimmed by 3 bases and 4 bases, with 9 bases remaining between them.

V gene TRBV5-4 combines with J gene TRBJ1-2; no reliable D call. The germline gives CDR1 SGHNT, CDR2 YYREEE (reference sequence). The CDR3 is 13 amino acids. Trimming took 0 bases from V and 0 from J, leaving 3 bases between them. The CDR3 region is CASSLGTNYGYTF. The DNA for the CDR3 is TGTGCCAGCAGCTTGGGGACTAACTATGGCTACACCTTC.

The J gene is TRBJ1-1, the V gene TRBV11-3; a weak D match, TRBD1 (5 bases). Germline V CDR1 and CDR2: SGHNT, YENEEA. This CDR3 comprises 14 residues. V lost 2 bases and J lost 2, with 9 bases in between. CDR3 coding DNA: TGTGCCAGCAGCTTATCAGGGCCAAACACTGAAGCTTTCTTT. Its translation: CASSLSGPNTEAFF.

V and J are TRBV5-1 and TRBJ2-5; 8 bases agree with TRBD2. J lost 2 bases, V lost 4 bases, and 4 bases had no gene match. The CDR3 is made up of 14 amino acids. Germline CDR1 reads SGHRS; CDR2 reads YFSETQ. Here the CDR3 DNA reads TGCGCCAGCAGCGTGACTAGCGCTCAAGAGACCCAGTACTTC. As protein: CASSVTSAQETQYF.

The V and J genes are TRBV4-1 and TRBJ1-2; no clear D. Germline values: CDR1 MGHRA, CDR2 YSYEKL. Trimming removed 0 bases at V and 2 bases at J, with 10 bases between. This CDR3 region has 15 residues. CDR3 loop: CASSQESQRNYGYTF. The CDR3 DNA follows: TGCGCCAGCAGCCAAGAGTCACAGAGGAACTATGGCTACACCTTC.

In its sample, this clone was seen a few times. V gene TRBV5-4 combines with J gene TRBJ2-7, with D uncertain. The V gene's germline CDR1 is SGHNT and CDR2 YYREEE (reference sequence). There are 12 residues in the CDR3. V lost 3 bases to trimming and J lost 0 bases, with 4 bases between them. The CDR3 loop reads CASSWGSYEQYF. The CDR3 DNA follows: TGTGCCAGCAGCTGGGGCTCCTACGAGCAGTACTTC.

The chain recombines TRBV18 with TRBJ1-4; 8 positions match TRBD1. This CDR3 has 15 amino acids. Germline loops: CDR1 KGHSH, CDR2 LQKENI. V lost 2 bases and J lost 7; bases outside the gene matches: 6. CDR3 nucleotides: TGTGCCAGCTCACCAAGTGCACAGGGGGGTGAAAAACTGTTTTTT. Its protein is CASSPSAQGGEKLFF.

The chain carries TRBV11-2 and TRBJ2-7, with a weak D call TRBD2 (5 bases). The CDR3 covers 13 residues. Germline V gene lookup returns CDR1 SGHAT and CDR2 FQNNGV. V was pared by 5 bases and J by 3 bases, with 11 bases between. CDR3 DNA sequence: TGTGCCAGCAGCAGACGGGGAGACTACGAGCAGTACTTC. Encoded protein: CASSRRGDYEQYF.

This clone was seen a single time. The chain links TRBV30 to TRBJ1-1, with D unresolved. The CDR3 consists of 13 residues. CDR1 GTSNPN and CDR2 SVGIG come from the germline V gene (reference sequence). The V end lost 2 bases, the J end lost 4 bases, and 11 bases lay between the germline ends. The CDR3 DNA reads TGTGCCTGGAGTAGATGGGGTGGCACTGAAGCTTTCTTT. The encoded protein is CAWSRWGGTEAFF. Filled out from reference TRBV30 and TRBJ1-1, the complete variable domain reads SQTIHQWPATLVQPVGSPLSLECTVEGTSNPNLYWYRQAAGRGLQLLFYSVGIGQISSEVPQNLSASRPQDRQFILSSKKLLLSDSGFYLCAWSRWGGTEAFFGQGTRLTVV.

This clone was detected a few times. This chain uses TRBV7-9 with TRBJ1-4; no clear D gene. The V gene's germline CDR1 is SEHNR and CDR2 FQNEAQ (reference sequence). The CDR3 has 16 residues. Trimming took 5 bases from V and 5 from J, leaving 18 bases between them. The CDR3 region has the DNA TGTGCCAGCAGCCCGCCCCCGGGCCACACCAATGAAAAACTGTTTTTT. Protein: CASSPPPGHTNEKLFF. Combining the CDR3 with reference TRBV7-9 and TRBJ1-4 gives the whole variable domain DTGVSQNPRHKITKRGQNVTFRCDPISEHNRLYWYRQTLGQGPEFLTYFQNEAQLEKSRLLSDRFSAERPKGSFSTLEIQRTEQGDSAMYLCASSPPPGHTNEKLFFGSGTQLSVL.

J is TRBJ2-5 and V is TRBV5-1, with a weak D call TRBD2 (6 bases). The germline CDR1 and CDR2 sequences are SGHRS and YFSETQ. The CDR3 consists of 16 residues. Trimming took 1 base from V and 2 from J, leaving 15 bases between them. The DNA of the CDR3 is TGCGCCAGCAGCTTGCGTGCTTGGGGGGAACAAGAGACCCAGTACTTC. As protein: CASSLRAWGEQETQYF.

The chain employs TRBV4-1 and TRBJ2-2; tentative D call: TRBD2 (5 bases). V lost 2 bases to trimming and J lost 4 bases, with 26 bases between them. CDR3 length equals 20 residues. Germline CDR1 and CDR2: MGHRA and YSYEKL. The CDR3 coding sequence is TGCGCCAGCAGCCAAAAAAAAACCTCTCCCAGCGGTAAGATCACCGGGGAGCTGTTTTTT. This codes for CASSQKKTSPSGKITGELFF.